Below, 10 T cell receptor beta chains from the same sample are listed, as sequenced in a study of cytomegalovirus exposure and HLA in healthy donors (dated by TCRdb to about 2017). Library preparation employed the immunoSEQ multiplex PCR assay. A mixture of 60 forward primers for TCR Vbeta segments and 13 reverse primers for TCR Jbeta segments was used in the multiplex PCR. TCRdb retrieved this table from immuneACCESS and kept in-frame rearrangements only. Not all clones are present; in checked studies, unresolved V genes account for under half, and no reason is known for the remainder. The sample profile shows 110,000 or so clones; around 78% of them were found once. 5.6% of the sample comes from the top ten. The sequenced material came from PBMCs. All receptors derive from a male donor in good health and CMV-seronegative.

The CDR3 here is CASFEGYNEQFF. The CDR3 DNA reads TGCGCCAGCTTTGAGGGTTACAATGAGCAGTTCTTC. The V and J genes are TRBV5-1 and TRBJ2-1; D may be TRBD2 (5 bases). The CDR3 is 12 amino acids. V was shortened by 7 bases and J by 4 bases, with 9 bases between the two germline ends. Germline V CDR1 and CDR2: SGHRS, YFSETQ. The variable domain in full, with the rest retrieved from reference TRBV5-1 and TRBJ2-1, is KAGVTQTPRYLIKTRGQQVTLSCSPISGHRSVSWYQQTPGQGLQFLFEYFSETQRNKGNFPGRFSGRQFSNSRSEMNVSTLELGDSALYLCASFEGYNEQFFGPGTRLTVL.

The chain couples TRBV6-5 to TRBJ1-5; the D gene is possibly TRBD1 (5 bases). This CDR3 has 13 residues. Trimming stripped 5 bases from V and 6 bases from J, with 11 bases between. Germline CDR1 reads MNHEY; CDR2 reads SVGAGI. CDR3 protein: CASSVQVTQPQHF. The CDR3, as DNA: TGTGCCAGCAGTGTACAGGTAACTCAGCCCCAGCATTTT.

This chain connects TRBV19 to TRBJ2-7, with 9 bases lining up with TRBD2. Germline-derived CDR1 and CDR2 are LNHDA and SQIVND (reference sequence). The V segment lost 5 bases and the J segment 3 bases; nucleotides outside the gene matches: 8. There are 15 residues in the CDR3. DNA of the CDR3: TGTGCCAGTAGTCAGGGACTAGCTATTTTCTACGAGCAGTACTTC. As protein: CASSQGLAIFYEQYF.

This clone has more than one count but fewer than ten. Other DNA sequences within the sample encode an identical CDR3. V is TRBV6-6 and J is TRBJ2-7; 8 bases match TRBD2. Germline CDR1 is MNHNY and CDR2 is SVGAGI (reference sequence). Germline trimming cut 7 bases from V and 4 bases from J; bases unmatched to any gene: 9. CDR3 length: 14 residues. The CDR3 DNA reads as TGTGCCAGCACCCTCGGGAGGGCCGATTACGAGCAGTACTTC. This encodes CASTLGRADYEQYF.

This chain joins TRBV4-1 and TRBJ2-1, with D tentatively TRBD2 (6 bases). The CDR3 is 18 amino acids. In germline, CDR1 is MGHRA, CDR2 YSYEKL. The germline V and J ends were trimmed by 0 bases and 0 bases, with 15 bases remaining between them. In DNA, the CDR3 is TGCGCCAGCAGCCAAGATCGGAGCGGGTGGAGCTCCTACAATGAGCAGTTCTTC. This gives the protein CASSQDRSGWSSYNEQFF.

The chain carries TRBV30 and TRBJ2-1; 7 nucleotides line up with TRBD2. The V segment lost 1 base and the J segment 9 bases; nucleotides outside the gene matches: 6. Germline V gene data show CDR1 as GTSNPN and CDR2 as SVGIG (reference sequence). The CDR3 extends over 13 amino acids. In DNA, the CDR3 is TGTGCCTGGAGTGGGACTAGTCTCGGTGAGCAGTTCTTC. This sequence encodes CAWSGTSLGEQFF.

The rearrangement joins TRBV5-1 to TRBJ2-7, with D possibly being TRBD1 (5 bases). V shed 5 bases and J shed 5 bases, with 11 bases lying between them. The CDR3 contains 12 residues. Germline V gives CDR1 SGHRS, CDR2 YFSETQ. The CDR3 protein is CASSTWGHEQYF. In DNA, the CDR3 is TGCGCCAGCAGTACCTGGGGCCACGAGCAGTACTTC.

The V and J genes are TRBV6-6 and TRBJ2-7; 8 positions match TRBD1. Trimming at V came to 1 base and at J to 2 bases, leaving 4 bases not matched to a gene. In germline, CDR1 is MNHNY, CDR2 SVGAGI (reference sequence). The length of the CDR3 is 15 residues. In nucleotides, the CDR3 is TGTGCCAGCAGTTACTTGAAGACAGGGGCCTACGAGCAGTACTTC. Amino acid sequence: CASSYLKTGAYEQYF.

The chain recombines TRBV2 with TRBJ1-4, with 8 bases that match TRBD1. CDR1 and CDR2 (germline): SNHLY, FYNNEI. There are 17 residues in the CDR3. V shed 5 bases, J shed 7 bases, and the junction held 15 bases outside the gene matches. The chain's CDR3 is CASSYRGTPRTGEKLFF. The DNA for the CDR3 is TGTGCCAGCAGTTACAGGGGGACCCCCCGCACTGGTGAAAAACTGTTTTTT.

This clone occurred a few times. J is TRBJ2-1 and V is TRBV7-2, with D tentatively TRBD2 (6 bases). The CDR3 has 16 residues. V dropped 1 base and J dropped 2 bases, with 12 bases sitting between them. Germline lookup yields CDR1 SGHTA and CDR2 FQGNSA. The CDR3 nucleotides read TGTGCCAGCAGCTTAGAGGGACTCCCCCCCTACAATGAGCAGTTCTTC. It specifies CASSLEGLPPYNEQFF.